This passage covers 30 T cell receptor beta chains from one sample sequenced in a study of T cells of healthy individuals. In TCRdb, the 5' RACE reads were re-called with MiXCR into one record per CDR3 protein. The sample yields about 53,000 distinct CDR3 sequences, roughly 15% seen once. The receptors derive from a human donor in good health.

Ten or more counts support this clonotype. The chain uses TRBV7-2 and TRBJ2-5; D may be TRBD2 (6 bases). This CDR3 has 15 residues. CDR1 SGHTA and CDR2 FQGNSA come from the germline V gene. Trimming shortened V by 1 base and J by 0 bases, and 9 bases separated the two germline ends. This chain's CDR3 is CASSLVRGYQETQYF. The CDR3, as DNA: TGTGCCAGCAGCTTAGTCCGGGGGTACCAAGAGACCCAGTACTTC.

This clonotype appeared a few times. The V gene is TRBV3-1, the J gene TRBJ2-3; no clear D. The germline CDR1 and CDR2 sequences are LGHDT and YNNKEL (reference sequence). The CDR3 sequence is 16 residues long. Trimming removed 0 bases at V and 0 bases at J, with 10 bases between. CDR3: CASSQEPDQSTDTQYF. CDR3 in DNA: TGTGCCAGCAGCCAAGAACCAGACCAGAGCACAGATACGCAGTATTTT.

A word on this clonotype: This clone may be a read error of a much larger clone one base away. The chain is built from TRBV19 and TRBJ1-2, with D possibly TRBD1 on 5 matching bases. V was pared by 6 bases and J by 5 bases, with 22 bases between. Looked up from germline, CDR1 is LNHDA and CDR2 is SQIVND (reference sequence). The CDR3 is made up of 16 amino acids. This CDR3 is CASSLQSRVAGYGYTF. CDR3 in DNA: TGTGCCAGTAGCCTGCAAAGCAGGGTAGCGGGGTATGGCTACACCTTC.

In its sample, this clonotype was seen a few times. The rearrangement uses TRBV19 and TRBJ2-3; D possibly corresponds to TRBD1 (5 bases). The CDR3 has 13 amino acids. V lost 4 bases and J 6 bases, leaving 11 bases between the germline ends. Germline loops: CDR1 LNHDA, CDR2 SQIVND (reference sequence). The CDR3 DNA reads TGTGCCAGTAGTACCATCAGGGTGGATACGCAGTATTTT. Translated: CASSTIRVDTQYF. Variable domain in full (rest from reference TRBV19 and TRBJ2-3): DGGITQSPKYLFRKEGQNVTLSCEQNLNHDAMYWYRQDPGQGLRLIYYSQIVNDFQKGDIAEGYSVSREKKESFPLTVTSAQKNPTAFYLCASSTIRVDTQYFGPGTRLTVL.

This clonotype was seen more than once but under ten times. This chain joins TRBV6-1 and TRBJ2-2; a weak D match, TRBD1 (6 bases). Germline V gene data show CDR1 as MNHNS and CDR2 as SASEGT. The CDR3 is 11 amino acids. Deletions cut 6 bases from V and 11 bases from J, with 10 bases between. CDR3 protein: CASRRTEELFF. The CDR3 DNA follows: TGTGCCAGCAGGAGGACAGAAGAGCTGTTTTTT.

In its sample, this clonotype was seen many times. CDR3 loop: CASSLAPNTEAFF. CDR3 bases: TGTGCCAGCAGCTTGGCTCCGAACACTGAAGCTTTCTTT. The gene calls are TRBV5-6 and TRBJ1-1; D gene uncertain. V was clipped by 0 bases and J by 1 base, with 4 bases between them. This CDR3 spans 13 amino acids. The germline V gene encodes CDR1 SGHDT and CDR2 YYEEEE.

This clonotype was counted at least ten times. This chain uses TRBV29-1 with TRBJ1-2; 7 bases map to TRBD1. The germline V gene encodes CDR1 SQVTM and CDR2 ANQGSEA. This CDR3 has 13 residues. V lost 3 bases to trimming and J lost 7 bases; unmatched junction nucleotides: 8. CDR3: CSVEGQGVGGYTF. Here the CDR3 DNA reads TGCAGCGTTGAGGGGCAGGGGGTCGGTGGCTACACCTTC.

The gene calls are TRBV28 and TRBJ1-2; 11 nucleotides align to TRBD1. V shed 5 bases and J 4 bases; nucleotides not matched to a gene: 12. This CDR3 comprises 17 residues. CDR1 is MDHEN, CDR2 SYDVKM, per germline. The CDR3 coding sequence is TGTGCCAGCAGTACAGGGACAGGGGGATTCCCCCTCTATGGCTACACCTTC. It specifies CASSTGTGGFPLYGYTF.

This chain uses TRBV7-3 with TRBJ2-2, with 11 bases fitting TRBD2. The trim removed 6 bases at V and 4 bases at J, leaving 10 bases unmatched. Germline V gene sequence: CDR1 SGHTA, CDR2 FQGTGA. The CDR3 is made up of 17 amino acids. CDR3 sequence: CASRATLAGGPTGELFF. DNA of the CDR3: TGTGCCAGCAGAGCTACCTTAGCGGGGGGGCCCACCGGGGAGCTGTTTTTT.

The rearrangement uses TRBV7-2 and TRBJ2-2; D unclear. This CDR3 region has 15 residues. Germline lookup yields CDR1 SGHTA and CDR2 FQGNSA. V lost 1 base to trimming and J lost 0 bases, with 6 bases between them. The CDR3 DNA follows: TGTGCCAGCAGCTTAGTGCGAGCGAACACCGGGGAGCTGTTTTTT. It translates to CASSLVRANTGELFF.

This clonotype has just a few counts. The J gene is TRBJ2-1, the V gene TRBV7-9, with TRBD2 identical over 7 bases. Germline CDR1 SEHNR, CDR2 FQNEAQ (reference sequence). CDR3 length: 17 amino acids. V shed 4 bases and J 1 base; nucleotides not matched to a gene: 10. CDR3 region: CASSSSGLLHSYNEQFF. In nucleotides, the CDR3 is TGTGCCAGCAGCTCTAGCGGACTATTACATTCCTACAATGAGCAGTTCTTC.

This clonotype has only a few counts. The rearrangement links TRBV27 to TRBJ2-5; D perhaps matches TRBD2 (5 bases). Trimming pared 6 bases from V and 5 bases from J, leaving 25 bases between. Looked up from germline, CDR1 is MNHEY and CDR2 is SMNVEV (reference sequence). The CDR3 length is 17 residues. The CDR3 loop reads CASSPLRSIARGETQYF. DNA for the CDR3: TGTGCCAGCAGCCCCCTCCGGAGCATAGCGCGCGGGGAGACCCAGTACTTC.

There are a few counts of this clonotype. The rearrangement joins TRBV20-1 to TRBJ1-1; 10 nucleotides align to TRBD1. The CDR3 length is 15 residues. CDR1 is DFQATT, CDR2 SNEGSKA, per germline (reference sequence). Trimming at V came to 0 bases and at J to 4 bases, leaving 5 bases not matched to a gene. CDR3 region: CSARDLRTGGTEAFF. CDR3 bases: TGCAGTGCTAGAGATCTCAGGACAGGGGGCACTGAAGCTTTCTTT.

The rearrangement uses TRBV5-1 and TRBJ2-3; 7 bases are a match to TRBD1. Per the germline V gene, CDR1 is SGHRS and CDR2 is YFSETQ. Trimming removed 5 bases from V and 0 bases from J; junction bases left unmatched: 3. The CDR3 consists of 14 residues. Here the CDR3 reads CASRGQSSTDTQYF. The DNA of the CDR3 is TGCGCCAGCAGGGGACAGTCTAGCACAGATACGCAGTATTTT.

The genes are TRBV6-2 or TRBV6-3 and TRBJ1-5, with D uncertain. Trimming removed 0 bases from V and 0 bases from J, with 9 bases in between. The CDR3 sequence is 16 residues long. Germline values: CDR1 MNHEY, CDR2 SVGEGT. In nucleotides, the CDR3 is TGTGCCAGCAGTTACTCGAGTGCTCATAGCAATCAGCCCCAGCATTTT. It codes for CASSYSSAHSNQPQHF.

The chain is built from TRBV5-6 and TRBJ2-3; D remains unclear. The CDR3 has 14 residues. CDR1 is SGHDT and CDR2 is YYEEEE in the germline V gene. Trimming took off 2 bases at V and 0 bases at J, with 7 bases between the two ends. CDR3 DNA: TGTGCCAGCAGCTTCAACCCGAGCACAGATACGCAGTATTTT. Amino acid sequence: CASSFNPSTDTQYF.

Only a few counts were recorded for this clonotype. The chain joins TRBV7-7 to TRBJ2-5; D may be TRBD2 (5 bases). The germline CDR1 and CDR2 sequences are SSHAT and FNYEAQ (reference sequence). This CDR3 is 13 amino acids long. Deletions cut 5 bases from V and 9 bases from J, with 16 bases between. The CDR3 region has the DNA TGTGCCAGCAGCCGAGGACTGCCCGGGGCCCAGTACTTC. This translates into CASSRGLPGAQYF. Full variable domain (outside the CDR3, taken from reference TRBV7-7 and TRBJ2-5): GAGVSQSPRYKVTKRGQDVTLRCDPISSHATLYWYQQALGQGPEFLTYFNYEAQPDKSGLPSDRFSAERPEGSISTLTIQRTEQRDSAMYRCASSRGLPGAQYFGPGTRLLVL.

V is TRBV6-6 and J is TRBJ2-7; D ambiguous. The V end lost 4 bases, the J end lost 1 base, and 14 bases lay between the germline ends. Germline-derived CDR1 and CDR2 are MNHNY and SVGAGI (reference sequence). This CDR3 has 15 residues. CDR3 coding DNA: TGTGCCAGCAGTTCCCAAGCCGGTTGGTCCTACGAGCAGTACTTC. The encoded protein is CASSSQAGWSYEQYF.

A few counts support this clonotype. This sequence joins TRBV7-2 and TRBJ2-7, with a weak D call TRBD1 (6 bases). The V and J ends lost 1 base and 7 bases respectively, with 17 bases between them. The germline V gene has CDR1 SGHTA and CDR2 FQGNSA. The CDR3 covers 15 residues. The CDR3: CASSLEGTLLGEQYF. The DNA of the CDR3 is TGTGCCAGCAGCTTAGAGGGGACACTCCTGGGGGAGCAGTACTTC.

This clonotype was seen at least ten times. The genes are TRBV3-1 and TRBJ2-3; D gene ambiguous. Germline-derived CDR1 and CDR2 are LGHDT and YNNKEL (reference sequence). The CDR3 is 15 residues long. V was shortened by 4 bases and J by 1 base, with 12 bases between the two germline ends. Written as DNA, the CDR3 is TGTGCCAGCAGCCCGTTAGTTGTCGGCACAGATACGCAGTATTTT. Translation gives CASSPLVVGTDTQYF.

This clonotype was counted ten times or more. The CDR3 loop is CASNGRNYGYTF. The CDR3 DNA reads as TGTGCCAGTAACGGCAGGAACTATGGCTACACCTTC. The chain carries TRBV19 and TRBJ1-2; no firm D call. V was shortened by 7 bases and J by 2 bases, with 8 bases between the two germline ends. From germline, CDR1 is LNHDA and CDR2 SQIVND (reference sequence). This CDR3 comprises 12 residues.

The chain recombines TRBV12-3 or TRBV12-4 with TRBJ1-4; a possible D gene is TRBD1 (5 bases). The CDR3 sequence is 12 residues long. With 6 bases removed from V and 7 bases from J, the gap between germline ends came to 9 bases. CDR3: CASRGDPEKLFF. CDR3 bases: TGTGCCAGCAGGGGGGACCCTGAAAAACTGTTTTTT.

The chain has TRBV12-3 or TRBV12-4 and TRBJ2-7, with D possibly matching TRBD1 (5 bases). V was trimmed by 6 bases and J by 5 bases, leaving 11 bases between them. The CDR3 covers 12 residues. This CDR3 is CASRAGLDEQYF. CDR3 bases: TGTGCCAGCAGGGCAGGGCTGGACGAGCAGTACTTC.

This clonotype was picked up many times. This chain joins TRBV19 and TRBJ2-7; TRBD1 matches at 10 bases. Looked up from germline, CDR1 is LNHDA and CDR2 is SQIVND (reference sequence). V lost 4 bases to trimming and J lost 2 bases; unmatched junction nucleotides: 5. CDR3 length: 15 residues. Here the CDR3 DNA reads TGTGCCAGTAGTAACCAAGGGACAGGGGCCTACGAGCAGTACTTC. This encodes CASSNQGTGAYEQYF. The entire variable domain, with the rest obtained from reference TRBV19 and TRBJ2-7, is as follows: DGGITQSPKYLFRKEGQNVTLSCEQNLNHDAMYWYRQDPGQGLRLIYYSQIVNDFQKGDIAEGYSVSREKKESFPLTVTSAQKNPTAFYLCASSNQGTGAYEQYFGPGTRLTVT.

This clonotype came up many times. V is TRBV30 and J is TRBJ2-1; 10 bases are shared with TRBD2. V shed 0 bases, J shed 12 bases, and the junction held 2 bases outside the gene matches. CDR1 and CDR2 from the germline V gene are GTSNPN and SVGIG (reference sequence). The CDR3 runs 12 residues. Here the CDR3 reads CAWSVLAGSQFF. The DNA of the CDR3 is TGTGCCTGGAGTGTACTAGCGGGGTCGCAGTTCTTC.

V usage is TRBV10-3 and J usage is TRBJ1-2; TRBD1 matches 10 bases. The junction had 11 bases not matched to a gene; V was cut back by 10 bases and J by 6 bases. The germline V gene encodes CDR1 ENHRY and CDR2 SYGVKD. There are 14 residues in the CDR3. CDR3 region: CATGGTGAMHGYTF. CDR3 DNA: TGTGCCACTGGGGGGACAGGGGCCATGCATGGCTACACCTTC.

As regards this clonotype: This sequence may be a read error, since a much larger clone differs from it by one base. The CDR3 DNA follows: TGTGCCAGCGATTCGCCGGGACAGGGCCATCAGCCCCAGAATTTT. Encoded protein: CASDSPGQGHQPQNF. The chain links TRBV12-3 or TRBV12-4 to TRBJ1-5; 9 bases map to TRBD1. This CDR3 is built from 15 residues.

J is TRBJ1-5 and V is TRBV10-3; D perhaps matches TRBD1 (5 bases). The ends were cut back, 3 bases at V and 2 bases at J, with 11 bases in the middle. The CDR3 extends over 15 amino acids. CDR1 and CDR2 from the germline V gene are ENHRY and SYGVKD. CDR3 sequence: CAISEGREGNQPQHF. As DNA, the CDR3 is TGTGCCATCAGTGAAGGCAGGGAGGGCAATCAGCCCCAGCATTTT.

This sequence joins TRBV7-2 and TRBJ2-3; no reliable D call. From germline, CDR1 is SGHTA and CDR2 FQGNSA. V gave up 3 bases and J gave up 0 bases, with 16 bases separating them. This CDR3 has 17 amino acids. CDR3 residues: CASSFRLPGSSTDTQYF. CDR3 DNA sequence: TGTGCCAGCAGCTTCCGATTACCGGGCTCCAGCACAGATACGCAGTATTTT.

The chain joins TRBV10-3 to TRBJ2-2; D is uncertain. CDR1 and CDR2 from the germline V gene are ENHRY and SYGVKD. The CDR3 contains 14 residues. V was cut by 0 bases and J by 3 bases, with 5 bases left in between. The CDR3 reads CAISESSDTGELFF. CDR3 in DNA: TGTGCCATCAGTGAGTCGTCGGACACCGGGGAGCTGTTTTTT.